This entry features one T cell receptor beta chain sequence. V lost 2 bases and J 8 bases, leaving 12 bases between the germline ends. From germline, CDR1 is MNHEY and CDR2 SMNVEV (reference sequence). The length of the CDR3 is 13 residues. Each CDR3 protein gets one entry after TCRdb re-called the reads with MiXCR. The top ten clones hold roughly 13% of a sample with about 450,000 distinct CDR3 sequences, approximately 33% of them seen once. This entry comes from a study of T cell repertoires in cytomegalovirus infection. At the level of the study: CMV infection and matching HLA type were both indicated by public TCR beta signatures.

The chain carries TRBV27 and TRBJ1-1, with D maybe TRBD1 (5 bases). Source material: PBMCs. This sequence originates from a human donor in good health (CMV status not recorded). Some clones in this sample may be carry-over from other donors' samples. The DNA of the CDR3 is TGTGCCAGCAGTTTAGGCCCGAGGGGAGAAGCTTTCTTT. It is translated as CASSLGPRGEAFF.